The 18 T cell receptor beta chains below were found in one sample sequenced in a study of radiation and T cells in renal cell carcinoma. The repertoire was sequenced with immunoSEQ multiplex PCR; TCRdb's copy has only in-frame clones and lacks some. In the table there are 70,000 to 80,000 clones, 80% to 90% of which are singletons. Time point noted: blood 2 weeks post-SBRT. The sample's treatment: 15 Gy SBRT to primary tumor, nephrectomy 4 weeks later. The sequenced sample was blood, obtained from a patient whose treatment included radiotherapy and nephrectomy. These receptor sequences come from a woman between 45 and 60 years old with renal cell carcinoma.

This chain joins TRBV5-1 and TRBJ2-7; the D gene is possibly TRBD1 (6 bases). CDR3 length equals 20 residues. Trimming cost V 0 bases and J 0 bases, with 25 bases left between them. CDR1 is SGHRS and CDR2 is YFSETQ in the germline V gene. CDR3 sequence reads: CASSLASQGRQAKSSYEQYF. Written as DNA, the CDR3 is TGCGCCAGCAGCTTGGCTTCCCAAGGCAGACAGGCCAAGAGCTCCTACGAGCAGTACTTC.

This clone was found once. The DNA of the CDR3 is TGTGCCAGCGGTTGGGAGGGGGGCACTGAAGCTTTCTTT. It specifies CASGWEGGTEAFF. The chain combines TRBV28 with TRBJ1-1, with a possible D match to TRBD1 (6 bases). V dropped 8 bases and J dropped 4 bases, with 14 bases sitting between them. CDR1 is MDHEN and CDR2 is SYDVKM in the germline V gene. The CDR3 spans 13 residues.

The CDR3 loop reads CAISESTSGGVNEQFF. Written as DNA, the CDR3 is TGTGCCATCAGTGAGTCGACTAGCGGAGGGGTAAATGAGCAGTTCTTC. This chain connects TRBV10-3 to TRBJ2-1; 9 positions match TRBD2. V dropped 0 bases and J dropped 7; count of bases not matched to a gene: 7. Germline lookup yields CDR1 ENHRY and CDR2 SYGVKD. This CDR3 is 16 amino acids long.

The V and J genes are TRBV6-6 and TRBJ1-1; 9 bases are shared with TRBD1. This CDR3 is built from 13 residues. The V and J ends lost 5 bases and 4 bases, in that order; junction bases with no gene match: 2. The V gene's germline CDR1 is MNHNY and CDR2 SVGAGI (reference sequence). CDR3 protein: CASSRQGGTEAFF. The CDR3 DNA is TGTGCCAGCAGTCGACAGGGGGGCACTGAAGCTTTCTTT.

The chain employs TRBV4-3 and TRBJ1-6; no clear D gene. This CDR3 is 17 amino acids long. The V and J ends lost 0 bases and 0 bases respectively, with 9 bases between them. The germline gives CDR1 LGHNA, CDR2 YSLEER. The chain's CDR3 is CASSQDLVSSYNSPLHF. CDR3 nucleotides: TGCGCCAGCAGCCAAGATCTTGTAAGCTCCTATAATTCACCCCTCCACTTT.

The rearrangement links TRBV5-4 to TRBJ1-5, with D uncertain. V was pared by 0 bases and J by 11 bases, with 12 bases between. This CDR3 comprises 13 residues. Germline CDR1 is SGHNT and CDR2 is YYREEE (reference sequence). The CDR3 sequence is CASSLEPGQAQHF. In nucleotides, the CDR3 is TGTGCCAGCAGCTTGGAGCCAGGCCAGGCCCAGCATTTT.

The rearrangement joins TRBV7-2 to TRBJ2-1, with D tentatively TRBD2 (5 bases). This CDR3 contains 14 residues. V shed 5 bases and J shed 9 bases, with 17 bases lying between them. Germline V gene lookup returns CDR1 SGHTA and CDR2 FQGNSA. CDR3 bases: TGTGCCAGCAGCGAATCCCGGGATAGGATTGAGCAGTTCTTC. The encoded protein is CASSESRDRIEQFF. Variable domain in full (rest from reference TRBV7-2 and TRBJ2-1): GAGVSQSPSNKVTEKGKDVELRCDPISGHTALYWYRQSLGQGLEFLIYFQGNSAPDKSGLPSDRFSAERTGGSVSTLTIQRTQQEDSAVYLCASSESRDRIEQFFGPGTRLTVL.

This clone was detected only once. The gene calls are TRBV27 and TRBJ1-2; D uncertain. This CDR3 spans 14 amino acids. Germline CDR1 MNHEY, CDR2 SMNVEV (reference sequence). Trimming removed 6 bases at V and 2 bases at J, with 13 bases between. In DNA form, the CDR3 reads TGTGCCAGCAGGCGGACGGAGCCAAACTATGGCTACACCTTC. This encodes CASRRTEPNYGYTF.

The gene calls are TRBV6-5 and TRBJ2-3; 8 nucleotides agree with TRBD1. Looked up from germline, CDR1 is MNHEY and CDR2 is SVGAGI. After removal of 5 bases from V and 1 base from J, the junction contained 2 bases not matched to a gene. The CDR3 consists of 14 residues. In DNA, the CDR3 is TGTGCCAGCAGTGGGGACAGGCGCACAGATACGCAGTATTTT. Its translation is CASSGDRRTDTQYF.

V and J are TRBV18 and TRBJ2-5; no clear D. CDR3 size: 11 residues. Germline loops: CDR1 KGHSH, CDR2 LQKENI. V was clipped by 5 bases and J by 1 base, with 2 bases between them. CDR3 in DNA: TGTGCCAGCTCAACCCAAGAGACCCAGTACTTC. It codes for CASSTQETQYF. Looking up the rest from reference TRBV18 and TRBJ2-5 gives the full variable domain: NAGVMQNPRHLVRRRGQEARLRCSPMKGHSHVYWYRQLPEEGLKFMVYLQKENIIDESGMPKERFSAEFPKEGPSILRIQQVVRGDSAAYFCASSTQETQYFGPGTRLLVL.

This clone was counted a few times. The J gene is TRBJ1-5, the V gene TRBV10-2; possibly TRBD1 for D (6 bases). The CDR3 extends over 11 amino acids. Germline lookup yields CDR1 WSHSY and CDR2 SAAADI. V lost 8 bases to trimming and J lost 7 bases, with 9 bases between them. For the CDR3, the DNA is TGCGCCAGCCAGGGGAGACAGCCCCAGCATTTT. This gives the protein CASQGRQPQHF.

The rearrangement uses TRBV10-3 and TRBJ2-3; 7 bases fit TRBD1. Unmatched junction bases numbered 7, after V lost 6 bases and J lost 7 bases. This CDR3 is 13 amino acids long. Germline CDR1 is ENHRY and CDR2 is SYGVKD. The CDR3 nucleotides are TGTGCCATCAGCCTTGACAGGGTAAATACGCAGTATTTT. Protein: CAISLDRVNTQYF.

The V call is TRBV30, the J call TRBJ1-2; D call uncertain. The germline V gene has CDR1 GTSNPN and CDR2 SVGIG (reference sequence). Trimming removed 0 bases at V and 4 bases at J, with 9 bases between. The length of the CDR3 is 13 residues. This CDR3 is CAWSVLAAYGYTF. CDR3 nucleotide sequence: TGTGCCTGGAGTGTATTGGCTGCCTATGGCTACACCTTC.

This clone appeared once. The chain recombines TRBV19 with TRBJ2-5, with D possibly TRBD2 on 5 matching bases. The length of the CDR3 is 14 residues. The germline V gene encodes CDR1 LNHDA and CDR2 SQIVND (reference sequence). Trimming removed 5 bases from V and 9 bases from J, with 19 bases in between. CDR3 amino acids: CASSPTGSRGAQYF. CDR3 DNA sequence: TGTGCCAGTAGTCCAACGGGGAGCCGTGGGGCCCAGTACTTC.

This clone appeared once. The CDR3 sequence is CASSILDRRDEQFF. The CDR3 bases are TGTGCCAGTAGTATTTTGGACAGGAGGGATGAGCAGTTCTTC. This chain connects TRBV19 to TRBJ2-1, with D perhaps matching TRBD1 (7 bases). Trimming took 3 bases from V and 8 from J, leaving 14 bases between them. CDR3 length equals 14 residues. Germline V gene sequence: CDR1 LNHDA, CDR2 SQIVND (reference sequence). Full variable domain (rest looked up from reference TRBV19 and TRBJ2-1): DGGITQSPKYLFRKEGQNVTLSCEQNLNHDAMYWYRQDPGQGLRLIYYSQIVNDFQKGDIAEGYSVSREKKESFPLTVTSAQKNPTAFYLCASSILDRRDEQFFGPGTRLTVL.

This clone was counted only a few times. The chain recombines TRBV25-1 with TRBJ2-7, with D perhaps matching TRBD1 (6 bases). Per the germline V gene, CDR1 is MGHDK and CDR2 is SYGVNS. The CDR3 extends over 12 amino acids. Trimming took off 5 bases at V and 6 bases at J, with 11 bases between the two ends. The CDR3 region has the DNA TGTGCCAGCAGTATTACAGGGCCCGAGCAGTACTTC. Its translation: CASSITGPEQYF.

The chain joins TRBV5-8 to TRBJ2-5, with 8 bases identical to TRBD1. The CDR3 is 15 residues long. After removal of 1 base from V and 4 bases from J, the junction contained 6 bases not matched to a gene. Germline V gene sequence: CDR1 SGHTS, CDR2 YDEGEE. CDR3 DNA: TGTGCCAGCAGCTTGCCGTCAGGGGGCAGAGAGACCCAGTACTTC. Protein: CASSLPSGGRETQYF.

This clone has only a few counts. The chain carries TRBV5-6 and TRBJ1-1, with TRBD1 matching over 8 bases. The CDR3 sequence is 14 residues long. Germline V gene data show CDR1 as SGHDT and CDR2 as YYEEEE. Trimming at V came to 4 bases and at J to 5 bases, leaving 7 bases not matched to a gene. The CDR3 reads CASSPGTGRTEAFF. The CDR3 DNA reads as TGTGCCAGCAGCCCGGGGACAGGAAGAACTGAAGCTTTCTTT. The variable domain in full, completed from reference TRBV5-6 and TRBJ1-1, reads DAGVTQSPTHLIKTRGQQVTLRCSPKSGHDTVSWYQQALGQGPQFIFQYYEEEERQRGNFPDRFSGHQFPNYSSELNVNALLLGDSALYLCASSPGTGRTEAFFGQGTRLTVV.